A selection of T cell receptor beta chains follows, all from one sample in a study of beta chain features in type 1 diabetes. The protocol was immunoSEQ multiplex PCR, while the TCRdb copy is restricted to in-frame clones and leaves out a portion. This repertoire shows under 400,000 clones, around 20% found once; its top ten account for 0.044%. The sample comprised naive CD4+ T cells from blood. The receptor set was obtained from a woman aged 18-29 years in good health. Both conserved end residues are part of each CDR3. Fields, in order: clone size, CDR3 length, D gene, V gene, J gene, CDR3 protein, CDR3 DNA. D genes are given only for firm matches. Size values are once, few and many counts, or a class for expanded clones, and some rows have none.

clone size: few; CDR3 length: 16; D gene: TRBD2; V gene: TRBV4-1; J gene: TRBJ2-1; CDR3 protein: CASSQGLIAGTGEQFF; CDR3 DNA: TGCGCCAGCAGCCAAGGTCTAATAGCGGGAACGGGTGAGCAGTTCTTC
clone size: -; CDR3 length: 16; D gene: -; V gene: TRBV5-1; J gene: TRBJ1-2; CDR3 protein: CASSPRPEKTNYGYTF; CDR3 DNA: TGCGCCAGCAGCCCGCGGCCTGAAAAGACTAACTATGGCTACACCTTC
clone size: -; CDR3 length: 14; D gene: TRBD1; V gene: TRBV7-2; J gene: TRBJ2-3; CDR3 protein: CASSEGQGTDTQYF; CDR3 DNA: TGTGCCAGCAGCGAGGGACAGGGCACAGATACGCAGTATTTT
clone size: few; CDR3 length: 12; D gene: -; V gene: TRBV7-3; J gene: TRBJ1-2; CDR3 protein: CASNQQGDGYTF; CDR3 DNA: TGTGCCAGCAACCAACAGGGAGATGGCTACACCTTC
clone size: -; CDR3 length: 14; D gene: -; V gene: TRBV7-2; J gene: TRBJ2-7; CDR3 protein: CASSLGQGRNEQYF; CDR3 DNA: TGTGCCAGCAGCTTAGGTCAGGGAAGGAACGAGCAGTACTTC
clone size: few; CDR3 length: 12; D gene: -; V gene: TRBV2; J gene: TRBJ2-3; CDR3 protein: CASRAQGDTQYF; CDR3 DNA: TGTGCCAGCAGAGCACAGGGAGATACGCAGTATTTT
clone size: few; CDR3 length: 15; D gene: -; V gene: TRBV4-1; J gene: TRBJ1-1; CDR3 protein: CASSPSARLNTEAFF; CDR3 DNA: TGCGCCAGCAGCCCGAGTGCTAGACTGAACACTGAAGCTTTCTTT
clone size: many; CDR3 length: 15; D gene: -; V gene: TRBV21-1; J gene: TRBJ2-4; CDR3 protein: CASPLGQQKGDIQYF; CDR3 DNA: TGTGCCAGCCCCCTCGGACAGCAAAAGGGAGACATTCAGTACTTC
clone size: -; CDR3 length: 18; D gene: TRBD1; V gene: TRBV5-1; J gene: TRBJ2-5; CDR3 protein: CASSPGGGTGGYGETQYF; CDR3 DNA: TGCGCCAGCAGCCCGGGGGGCGGGACAGGGGGCTACGGAGAGACCCAGTACTTC
clone size: -; CDR3 length: 15; D gene: TRBD1; V gene: TRBV7-2; J gene: TRBJ2-7; CDR3 protein: CASGAGTGLSYEQYF; CDR3 DNA: TGTGCCAGCGGGGCGGGGACAGGGCTTTCCTACGAGCAGTACTTC
clone size: few; CDR3 length: 15; D gene: -; V gene: TRBV4-2; J gene: TRBJ2-7; CDR3 protein: CASSQDPQAPYEQYF; CDR3 DNA: TGTGCCAGCAGCCAAGATCCGCAGGCCCCCTACGAGCAGTACTTC
clone size: -; CDR3 length: 14; D gene: TRBD1; V gene: TRBV7-2; J gene: TRBJ1-2; CDR3 protein: CASSRQGANYGYTF; CDR3 DNA: TGTGCCAGCAGCCGACAGGGGGCTAACTATGGCTACACCTTC
clone size: -; CDR3 length: 16; D gene: -; V gene: TRBV7-3; J gene: TRBJ2-3; CDR3 protein: CASSLTKLAGTDTQYF; CDR3 DNA: TGTGCCAGCAGCTTAACGAAGTTAGCGGGCACAGATACGCAGTATTTT
clone size: -; CDR3 length: 14; D gene: -; V gene: TRBV30; J gene: TRBJ1-1; CDR3 protein: CAWSVGQGNTEAFF; CDR3 DNA: TGTGCCTGGAGTGTTGGTCAGGGGAACACTGAAGCTTTCTTT
clone size: -; CDR3 length: 13; D gene: -; V gene: TRBV5-4; J gene: TRBJ2-7; CDR3 protein: CASSLQGVHEQYF; CDR3 DNA: TGTGCCAGCAGCTTACAGGGTGTCCACGAGCAGTACTTC
clone size: -; CDR3 length: 16; D gene: TRBD1; V gene: TRBV5-1; J gene: TRBJ1-6; CDR3 protein: CASSQNLQGDNSPLHF; CDR3 DNA: TGCGCCAGCAGCCAGAACCTACAGGGGGACAATTCACCCCTCCACTTT
clone size: -; CDR3 length: 17; D gene: TRBD1; V gene: TRBV10-3; J gene: TRBJ2-7; CDR3 protein: CAIRPHTGTGGTYEQYF; CDR3 DNA: TGTGCCATCAGACCTCACACCGGGACAGGGGGAACCTACGAGCAGTACTTC
clone size: few; CDR3 length: 13; D gene: -; V gene: TRBV4-1; J gene: TRBJ2-7; CDR3 protein: CASSQSRSLEQYF; CDR3 DNA: TGCGCCAGCAGCCAATCCAGAAGTCTCGAGCAGTACTTC
clone size: -; CDR3 length: 18; D gene: TRBD1; V gene: TRBV5-1; J gene: TRBJ1-5; CDR3 protein: CASSLAPLGQGVGQPQHF; CDR3 DNA: TGCGCCAGCAGCTTGGCCCCTCTGGGACAGGGAGTCGGTCAGCCCCAGCATTTT
clone size: few; CDR3 length: 15; D gene: -; V gene: TRBV7-3; J gene: TRBJ2-2; CDR3 protein: CASSHKGVGTGELFF; CDR3 DNA: TGTGCCAGCAGCCACAAAGGGGTCGGCACCGGGGAGCTGTTTTTT
clone size: -; CDR3 length: 13; D gene: -; V gene: TRBV6-6; J gene: TRBJ2-1; CDR3 protein: CASSYEGYNEQFF; CDR3 DNA: TGTGCCAGCAGTTATGAGGGCTACAATGAGCAGTTCTTC
clone size: -; CDR3 length: 16; D gene: -; V gene: TRBV5-4; J gene: TRBJ2-2; CDR3 protein: CASSPRSGPNTGELFF; CDR3 DNA: TGTGCCAGCAGCCCGAGGAGCGGTCCGAACACCGGGGAGCTGTTTTTT